Listed below are T cell receptor beta chains from one sample, sequenced in a study of T-cell memory formation after mild COVID-19. TCRdb re-derived calls from the 5' RACE reads in MiXCR, one entry per CDR3 protein. The data contain around 90,000 distinct CDR3 sequences, roughly an eighth of them singletons. The sample was PBMCs or a T cell subset sorted from them (not recorded which). These receptors all come from an adult woman who had mild COVID-19 (a few samples of this study predate the infection). Cell type and time point are not known. The CDR3 runs from the conserved cysteine through the conserved F or W. Fields, in order: clone size, D gene, J gene, V gene, CDR3 DNA, CDR3 protein. D genes are given only for firm matches. Clone size is given for some rows only: seen once, a few or many times, or a class if the clone is expanded.

>many|TRBD1|TRBJ1-2|TRBV20-1
TGCAGCGCGGAAGGGGGCATCGGCTATGGCTACACCTTC
CSAEGGIGYGYTF
>.|TRBD1|TRBJ2-2|TRBV12-3/TRBV12-4
TGTGCCAGCAGCTCTCCGGGACAGGGGGCCGGGGAGCTGTTTTTT
CASSSPGQGAGELFF
>.|.|TRBJ1-5|TRBV9
TGTGCCAGCAGACAGACCCCCCATCGACGGGGGGAGAAAAATCAGCCCCAGCATTTT
CASRQTPHRRGEKNQPQHF
>.|TRBD1|TRBJ1-2|TRBV20-1
TGCAGTTGCTACTCCGGACAGGGGGCAGAAGGCTACACCTTC
CSCYSGQGAEGYTF
>few|TRBD2|TRBJ2-1|TRBV7-9
TGTGCCAGCAGCTTAGGGACTAGTCCCCATGAGCAGTTCTTC
CASSLGTSPHEQFF
>many|.|TRBJ2-1|TRBV29-1
TGCAGCGTTGTAAGCGCTCTGGGCCGTGAGCAGTTCTTC
CSVVSALGREQFF
>few|TRBD2|TRBJ2-5|TRBV4-3
TGCGCCAGCAGCCAAGGTTTGACAATACTAGCGGGAGAGACCCAGTACTTC
CASSQGLTILAGETQYF
>few|.|TRBJ2-7|TRBV7-3
TGTGCCAGCAGCCACCCCGGTGGGGAGCAGTACTTC
CASSHPGGEQYF
>.|TRBD2|TRBJ2-7|TRBV14
TGTGCCAGCAGCCCCCATAGCGGGGCCTACGAGCAGTACTTC
CASSPHSGAYEQYF
>.|TRBD2|TRBJ2-1|TRBV6-6
TGTGCCAGCAGTTACTCAACCCTGGGACTAGCGGGGTACAATGAGCAGTTCTTC
CASSYSTLGLAGYNEQFF
>.|TRBD1|TRBJ2-3|TRBV7-9
TGTGCCAGCAGCTCGACAGGGGGTGTAGATACGCAGTATTTT
CASSSTGGVDTQYF
>.|TRBD2|TRBJ2-1|TRBV2
TGTGCCAGCCGCACTAGCGGGGGGGCCGTCGAGCAGTTCTTC
CASRTSGGAVEQFF
>once|TRBD1|TRBJ1-6|TRBV27
TGTGCCAGCAGTTTCGGGACAGGGGTTTCACCCCTCCACTTT
CASSFGTGVSPLHF
>.|.|TRBJ2-5|TRBV5-4
TGTGCCAGCAACCAGTACCAAGAGACCCAGTACTTC
CASNQYQETQYF
>.|.|TRBJ2-7|TRBV11-1
TGTGCCAGCAGCTTAGCGCTAGGGACAAAGGACTACGAGCAGTACTTC
CASSLALGTKDYEQYF
>once|TRBD1|TRBJ2-7|TRBV11-2
TGTGCCAGCAGCTTAGTTGGGCCGGACAGGGTACCCTACGAGCAGTACTTC
CASSLVGPDRVPYEQYF
>.|TRBD1|TRBJ2-3|TRBV7-3
TGTGCCAGCAGCTCCCTAGGGGGCACGGGCACAGATACGCAGTATTTT
CASSSLGGTGTDTQYF
>once|TRBD2|TRBJ2-5|TRBV7-6
TGTGCCAGCAGCTTGGGACTAGCGGGGGAATACCAGGGAGAGACCCAGTACTTC
CASSLGLAGEYQGETQYF
>many|.|TRBJ2-1|TRBV7-9
TGTGCCAGCAGCTGGAGTAGCGGCACCTACAATGAGCAGTTCTTC
CASSWSSGTYNEQFF
>many|.|TRBJ2-7|TRBV3-1
TGTGCCAGCAGCCTTGGTGACAACTCCTACGAGCAGTACTTC
CASSLGDNSYEQYF
>few|.|TRBJ2-7|TRBV30
TGTGCCTGGAGCCATACCTACGAGCAGTACTTC
CAWSHTYEQYF
>few|TRBD2|TRBJ2-3|TRBV4-1
TGCGCCAGCAGCCCTCTCCGCAGAGGCGGGGGTACCACAGATACGCAGTATTTT
CASSPLRRGGGTTDTQYF
>.|.|TRBJ1-2|TRBV7-8
TGTGCCAGCAGCTTACGGCGGGGGCAAGGCTACACCTTC
CASSLRRGQGYTF
>few|.|TRBJ2-1|TRBV6-2/TRBV6-3
TGTGCCAGCAGCGGGGGCCACTACAATGAGCAGTTCTTC
CASSGGHYNEQFF
>.|.|TRBJ1-2|TRBV27
TGTGCCAGCAGCCTTCTACTTGGGGATGGCTACACCTTC
CASSLLLGDGYTF